A single TCR beta chain is shown here with its context. Looked up from germline, CDR1 is LGHNA and CDR2 is YSLEER. CDR3 size: 16 residues. Trimming took 3 bases from V and 6 from J; bases not matched to a gene: 3. The data were obtained in a study of T cell repertoires in cytomegalovirus infection. From the reads, TCRdb called clonotypes with MiXCR, one entry per CDR3 protein. This sample has roughly 320,000 distinct CDR3 sequences; more than 9% occur once, and the top ten carry around 4.1%. Sequencing was carried out using PBMCs. The source is a human donor in good health (CMV status not recorded). Some clones in this sample may be carry-over from other donors' samples. The chain uses TRBV4-3 and TRBJ2-1; 15 nucleotides line up with TRBD2. In DNA, the CDR3 is TGCGCCAGCAGCCACCAGGGACTAGCGGGAGGCAATGAGCAGTTCTTC. Residues: CASSHQGLAGGNEQFF.